This entry concerns a single TCR beta chain. Its antigen is currently not known. Base qualities are not recorded, but no much larger clone differs from it by a single base. Reading from cysteine to phenylalanine, the CDR3 counts 13 amino acids. Only the CDR3 region is kept as DNA, spanning 39 bases read in frame from base 1. V is pruned by 5 bases and J by 8 bases, leaving 7 bases of the junction without a gene match. From a lookup of the germline V gene (reference sequence), CDR1 and CDR2 are SEHNR and FQNEAQ. Instrument used: Illumina NovaSeq 6000. Using 5'RACE with constant-segment primers, TCRalpha and TCRbeta cDNA libraries were constructed, with sample barcodes and unique molecular identifiers added in the process. RNA was extracted from every sample with Trizol reagent. Libraries were amplified in two PCR steps, with a second sample barcode and Illumina TruSeq adapters added in the second step. Sequencing of libraries was performed on an Illumina NovaSeq with 2 x 150 bp paired-end reads. On the authors' methods: Demultiplexing of reads and collapsing into UMI-guided consensus sequences were performed with migec v1.2.7. With mixcr v2.1.11, UMI consensuses were aligned to TRA and TRB V and J templates and assembled into clonotypes. Expanded or contracted clonotypes were those called significant by both edgeR and NoisET, with noise models trained on biological replicates. For edgeR calls, the cutoffs were a false discovery rate-adjusted p below 0.01 and a log2 fold-change threshold of 1. PCA with hierarchical clustering of max-normalized trajectories of the 1000 most abundant clonotypes was used as exploratory dynamics analysis. Separately sequenced CD4+ and CD8+ repertoires were used to assign a CD4 or CD8 phenotype to each responding clone. TCRdb took the public reads, trimmed them with fastp at Q25, ran MiXCR for clone calling and kept in-frame beta chains. Duplicate CDR3 protein sequences are folded into a single record with the most common DNA and genes. None of the V and J calls come from the authors' own analysis; TCRdb made them. The sample table contains roughly 35,000 distinct CDR3 sequences; only one count was recorded for roughly 21% of them. In total, the top ten clones hold approximately 1.4% of the sample.

The record originates from a study of T-cell memory formation after mild COVID-19 (dated by TCRdb to the early 2020s). Regarding the research as a whole: TCR sequence clusters from the two donors were found to be largely donor specific. Two young, previously healthy adult volunteers, one female and one male, were included in the cohort. T-cell clones expanding and contracting after mild COVID-19 in two donors were tracked by longitudinal TCRalpha and TCRbeta repertoire sequencing.

PBMCs were isolated by Ficoll-Paque density gradient centrifugation. Paper-wide results and their limitations: Some responding clones were detected in pre-infection memory, which suggested that pre-existing cross-reactive memory T cells had joined the SARS-CoV-2 response. Contracting CD4+ clones turned up mainly in the CM and EM memory subsets, whereas EMRA was where CD8+ clones were enriched. From day 15 to 85, contracting clones showed balanced CD4/CD8 phenotypes, whereas a second wave of clones that expanded from day 15 to 37 leaned towards CD4+. Only a couple of mild cases were covered in the study, and larger cohorts including severe cases with pre-infection samples were considered necessary. SARS-CoV-2 specificity was not confirmed for the second-wave clones peaking on day 37.

This TCR was sampled from an adult who had mild COVID-19 (a few samples of this study predate the infection). The sample titles of this study are shuffled in the database, so cell type and time point are left out. This receptor chain uses TRBV7-9 and TRBJ1-1, with 8 bases aligning to TRBD1. The sequencing sample was made of PBMCs or a T cell subset sorted from them (not recorded which). This receptor carries the CDR3 CASSHGTGPEAFF. The DNA reads as follows: TGTGCCAGCAGCCACGGGACAGGCCCAGAAGCTTTCTTT.